This T cell receptor (beta chain) appears in the sequencing data of a study of T cells in Graves' hyperthyroidism and ophthalmopathy. Study-wide points: A model of 13 V-J pairs discriminated ophthalmopathy from stable hyperthyroidism.

The V and J ends lost 4 bases and 11 bases respectively, with 17 bases between them. CDR3 size: 13 residues. Germline CDR1 is LGHNA and CDR2 is YSLEER. Only a few counts were recorded for this clonotype. The target antigen is unknown. Amplified TCR beta CDR3 regions came from RNA transcripts. A set of HTBI primers served as the primers for a first-round RT-PCR of the TCR CDR3. TCRdb re-called the multiplex PCR reads through MiXCR, storing one row per CDR3 protein. The table has 500,000 to 750,000 distinct CDR3 sequences, around 14% seen once. Diagnosing involved the use of clinical symptoms, serum thyroxine and TRAb, thyroid ultrasound and orbital computed tomography.

The TCR sequence derives from a woman aged 18-29 years with Graves' ophthalmopathy. This chain links TRBV4-3 with TRBJ1-1, with a weak D call TRBD1 (5 bases). Sequencing used blood. CDR3: CASSLGLTGTAFF. As DNA, the CDR3 is TGCGCCAGCAGCCTGGGACTCACCGGGACGGCTTTCTTT.